The sequence of this T cell receptor (beta chain) was determined in a study of T-cell reconstitution after alpha-beta-depleted transplantation in children. Study-level findings and limits: From newly produced T cells came most of the T-cell counts and diversity one year after transplant.

This clonotype came up many times. No antigen is known for it. One end of the junction fails to match germline, which may point to a read error. Germline CDR1 reads SGHRS; CDR2 reads YFSETQ. The CDR3 runs 14 residues. Preparation of the TCRbeta library involved a method that used unique molecular identifiers. MiXCR was run by TCRdb on the PCR reads, yielding one entry per CDR3 protein. The data show fewer than 1 million distinct CDR3 sequences, roughly 15% seen once. The V and J genes are TRBV5-1 and TRBJ2-1; 7 positions agree with TRBD2. The source is a male patient younger than 18 who had a stem cell transplant for acute lymphoblastic leukemia, so the T cells may come from the graft donor. The material sequenced was PBMCs, mostly from graft donor cells, taken 360 days after TCRalphabeta/CD19-depleted stem cell transplant. The CDR3 sequence: CASSLGGSNNEQFF. DNA for the CDR3: TGTGCCAGCAGCTTAGGCGGGAGCAACAATGAGCAGTTCTTC.